What follows are 27 T cell receptor beta chains derived from one specimen sequenced in a study of tumor-infiltrating lymphocytes in primary liver carcinoma. cDNA specific to TCR beta was made from 450 to 500 ng of total RNA, with a constant-region primer employed for priming. Employing slightly modified ARM-PCR, three nested multiplex PCR rounds were run, and these gave rise to the TCR beta libraries. The first two PCR rounds used TRBV1-TRBV30 primers with a Cbeta primer, nine to ten cycles each. TCRdb re-called the multiplex PCR reads through MiXCR, storing one row per CDR3 protein. This table holds tens of thousands of distinct CDR3 sequences, roughly 72% found once. Co-extracting RNA and DNA was done with roughly 17-32 mg of unsorted bulk tissue as input. The source material was liver tumor tissue from sampling region 1. Subset specified: tumor region T1, superior pole. Every receptor here comes from a man in his forties with primary liver carcinoma and hepatitis B virus infection.

A remark on this clonotype: The junction does not match germline at one end; this may be a read error. The gene calls are TRBV29-1 and TRBJ1-5; D ambiguous. CDR1 and CDR2 from the germline V gene are SQVTM and ANQGSEA. The CDR3 is made up of 15 amino acids. The CDR3 here is CNVFSRYGSNQPQHF. The CDR3 DNA reads TGCAACGTCTTCTCCCGGTACGGTAGCAATCAGCCCCAGCATTTC.

As for this clonotype: One junction end disagrees with the germline gene, perhaps due to a read error. This chain joins TRBV5-1 and TRBJ2-7; unclear D gene. Germline CDR1 SGHRS, CDR2 YFSETQ. The CDR3 runs to 13 residues. The CDR3 sequence: CASRSAISYEQYF. The CDR3 DNA is TGCGCGAGCAGGAGCGCTATCTCCTACGAGCAGTACTTC.

This clonotype was seen only a few times. This clone may be a read error of a much larger clone one base away. The CDR3 is CASSEMVSGSSPLHF. The CDR3 DNA sequence: TGTGCCAGCAGTGAAATGGTCTCCGGGAGCTCACCCCTCCACTTT. The chain combines TRBV6-1 with TRBJ1-6, with unresolved D. The CDR3 has 15 residues. Trimming removed 2 bases at V and 10 bases at J, with 15 bases between. Germline V CDR1 and CDR2: MNHNS, SASEGT.

This clonotype showed up just a few times. At one end the junction does not follow the germline gene, possibly because of a read error. The CDR3 bases are TGTGCCGGCAGTTCGGGCGGCTATGACTACACCTTC. It yields the protein CAGSSGGYDYTF. This chain links TRBV6-5 with TRBJ1-2; D not resolved. The length of the CDR3 is 12 residues. Germline V gene lookup returns CDR1 MNHEY and CDR2 SVGAGI.

As regards this clonotype: The junction and the germline gene differ at one end; a read error may be behind it. The rearrangement joins TRBV4-1 to TRBJ2-1; 10 bases line up with TRBD2. Germline CDR1 MGHRA, CDR2 YSYEKL. This CDR3 region has 17 residues. CDR3 protein: CVSSQDPTSGVPDEQFF. CDR3 DNA sequence: TGCGTCAGCAGCCAAGATCCCACTAGCGGGGTACCGGATGAGCAGTTCTTC.

With regard to this clonotype: A read error may produce the germline difference seen at one junction end. The chain recombines TRBV28 with TRBJ2-5, with TRBD2 as a possible D gene (5 bases). This CDR3 spans 12 amino acids. Germline V lookup: CDR1 MDHEN, CDR2 SYDVKM. The DNA of the CDR3 is TGTGCCAGAAGTTTCAGACGGGGGACCCAGTACTTC. It translates to CARSFRRGTQYF.

For this clonotype: The junction departs from germline at one end; a sequencing error may be responsible. The chain couples TRBV10-3 to TRBJ1-1; the D is unclear. The length of the CDR3 is 12 residues. The germline gives CDR1 ENHRY, CDR2 SYGVKD. CDR3 in DNA: TGTGCCGTCAGTGAACAGCGGACTGAAGTTTTCTTT. Translation gives CAVSEQRTEVFF.

As for this clonotype: An end of the junction differs from the germline gene, which may be a read error. The CDR3 coding sequence is TGTGCCAGCACCTTAGATCCCGGGACAGATACGCTGTATTTT. It specifies CASTLDPGTDTLYF. This sequence joins TRBV11-2 and TRBJ2-3, with 7 positions matching TRBD1. This CDR3 is 14 amino acids long. From germline, CDR1 is SGHAT and CDR2 FQNNGV. The full variable domain, rest sourced from reference TRBV11-2 and TRBJ2-3, is EAGVAQSPRYKIIEKRQSVAFWCNPISGHATLYWYQQILGQGPKLLIQFQNNGVVDDSQLPKDRFSAERLKGVDSTLKIQPAKLEDSAVYLCASTLDPGTDTLYFGPGTRLTVL.

On this clonotype: One junction end does not reproduce the germline sequence, and a read error may be involved. The rearrangement uses TRBV11-2 and TRBJ2-2; 9 nucleotides line up with TRBD1. Per germline, CDR1 SGHAT and CDR2 FQNNGV. The CDR3 totals 17 residues. In nucleotides, the CDR3 is TGTGTCAGCAGCTTTGTTCGGGACAGGGTCGGCACCGGGGAGCTGCTTTTT. Encoded protein: CVSSFVRDRVGTGELLF.

This clonotype was seen more than once but under ten times. A read error may be the cause here, since a much bigger clone is one base away. The CDR3 protein is CAGSGSSRAGRSDTQYF. DNA of the CDR3: TGTGCCGGCAGTGGGAGTTCGCGAGCGGGAAGGTCAGATACGCAGTATTTT. The V call is TRBV28, the J call TRBJ2-3, with 7 bases matching TRBD2. The CDR3 is 17 residues long. Germline V lookup: CDR1 MDHEN, CDR2 SYDVKM.

This clonotype has ten or more counts. The chain links TRBV29-1 to TRBJ2-1; a possible D gene is TRBD2 (6 bases). Trimming took 1 base from V and 8 from J, leaving 18 bases between them. The germline CDR1 and CDR2 sequences are SQVTM and ANQGSEA. CDR3 size: 15 residues. The CDR3 loop is CSVEGRDSPLYEQFF. In DNA form, the CDR3 reads TGCAGCGTTGAAGGAAGGGACTCCCCTCTCTATGAGCAGTTCTTC.

Turning to this clonotype: A much larger clone is a single base away; this may be a read error. The chain recombines TRBV5-6 with TRBJ2-1; 16 positions agree with TRBD2. The germline gives CDR1 SGHDT, CDR2 YYEEEE. This CDR3 has 16 amino acids. CDR3 loop: CVSRRGTSGRANEQFF. The CDR3 bases are TGTGTCAGCAGACGAGGGACTAGCGGGAGGGCCAATGAGCAGTTCTTC.

About this clonotype: One end of the junction is discordant with germline, which a read error may explain. This chain uses TRBV10-3 with TRBJ2-7, with unresolved D. The CDR3 spans 14 residues. Germline CDR1 is ENHRY and CDR2 is SYGVKD. Here the CDR3 reads CAISESVASYERYF. CDR3 coding DNA: TGTGCCATCAGCGAGTCCGTAGCCTCCTACGAGCGATACTTC.

Comment on this clonotype: A read error is likely, as this CDR3 ends without the conserved phenylalanine or tryptophan. V gene TRBV11-2 combines with J gene TRBJ2-3; tentatively, D is TRBD1 (6 bases). Looked up from germline, CDR1 is SGHAT and CDR2 is FQNNGV. The CDR3 consists of 14 residues. The CDR3 DNA is TGTGCCAGTAGCTTATCCAGGGGCTCAGATACGCAGTATTCT. This encodes CASSLSRGSDTQYS.

The chain is built from TRBV20-1 and TRBJ2-7; 7 positions match TRBD1. From germline, CDR1 is DFQATT and CDR2 SNEGSKA (reference sequence). V shed 0 bases and J 3 bases; nucleotides not matched to a gene: 8. The CDR3 is 15 residues long. This chain's CDR3 is CSARDGTEGNYEQYF. As DNA, the CDR3 is TGCAGTGCTAGAGATGGGACAGAGGGTAACTACGAGCAGTACTTC.

There are many counts of this clonotype. The chain employs TRBV12-3 or TRBV12-4 and TRBJ1-2; D possibly corresponds to TRBD1 (6 bases). CDR3 size: 13 residues. V was pared by 4 bases and J by 2 bases, with 8 bases between. For the CDR3, the DNA is TGTGCCAGCAGTTCCACAGGGAACTATGGCTACACCTTC. Its protein product is CASSSTGNYGYTF.

This clonotype was seen just once. One end of the junction is discordant with germline, which a read error may explain. The chain uses TRBV10-2 and TRBJ2-1; D possibly corresponds to TRBD2 (5 bases). CDR1 is WSHSY and CDR2 is SAAADI in the germline V gene. The CDR3 is made up of 18 amino acids. This chain's CDR3 is CASSDLGKSSWTYNEHFF. The CDR3 DNA reads TGCGCCAGCAGTGACCTCGGGAAGTCTAGCTGGACCTACAATGAGCACTTCTTC.

The chain has TRBV2 and TRBJ2-6; D uncertain. Germline V CDR1 and CDR2: SNHLY, FYNNEI. This CDR3 contains 14 residues. V was clipped by 6 bases and J by 3 bases, with 9 bases between them. CDR3 residues: CASSPVVGANVLTF. DNA of the CDR3: TGTGCCAGCAGCCCCGTAGTTGGGGCCAACGTCCTGACTTTC.

This clonotype appeared a few times. This may stem from a read error, because a much larger clone lies one nucleotide away. This chain connects TRBV13 to TRBJ2-7, with 12 bases aligning to TRBD2. Trimming at V came to 3 bases and at J to 9 bases, leaving 12 bases not matched to a gene. Germline V gene lookup returns CDR1 PRHDT and CDR2 FYEKMQ (reference sequence). The CDR3 has 16 residues. This CDR3 is CASSLAGLAGFNGQYF. Here the CDR3 DNA reads TGTGCCAGCAGCTTGGCTGGACTAGCGGGATTTAACGGGCAGTACTTC.

Details on this clonotype: At one end, the junction sequence differs from germline, possibly due to a read error. The chain couples TRBV11-2 to TRBJ2-1; 8 nucleotides line up with TRBD2. CDR1 is SGHAT and CDR2 is FQNNGV in the germline V gene. The CDR3 runs to 14 residues. CDR3 DNA: TGTGCCAGCAGTTCGGTACTAGCGGTCAATGAGCAGTTCTTT. It codes for CASSSVLAVNEQFF.

On this clonotype itself: An end of the junction differs from the germline gene, which may be a read error. This sequence joins TRBV4-2 and TRBJ2-2, with D unclear. The germline V gene encodes CDR1 LGHNA and CDR2 YNFKEQ. The CDR3 covers 16 residues. CDR3 region: CTSSQEEGIDTGELFF. The CDR3 DNA reads TGTACCAGCAGCCAAGAGGAAGGAATCGACACCGGGGAGCTGTTTTTT.

Details on this clonotype: The junction shows a germline mismatch at one end, possibly a read error. This chain links TRBV7-9 with TRBJ2-3; possibly TRBD2 for D (6 bases). This CDR3 is 15 amino acids long. From germline, CDR1 is SEHNR and CDR2 FQNEAQ (reference sequence). The CDR3, as DNA: TGTGCCAGCGGCTGGAGGGATGGATACACAGATATGCAGTATTTT. It is translated as CASGWRDGYTDMQYF.

Worth noting for this clonotype: The CDR3 does not end in the conserved phenylalanine or tryptophan, so this is likely a read error. This rearrangement joins TRBV7-9 to TRBJ1-4; D is unclear. This CDR3 comprises 15 residues. Germline V lookup: CDR1 SEHNR, CDR2 FQNEAQ (reference sequence). The ends were cut back, 2 bases at V and 5 bases at J, with 12 bases in the middle. The CDR3 DNA reads as TGTGCCAGCAGCTTAACTCAGGCCCTAAATGAAAAACTGTTTCTT. Translated: CASSLTQALNEKLFL.

Concerning this clonotype itself: The CDR3 does not end in the conserved phenylalanine or tryptophan, so this is likely a read error. J is TRBJ2-2 and V is TRBV11-2, with TRBD2 matching 13 bases. CDR3 length equals 17 residues. Germline CDR1 reads SGHAT; CDR2 reads FQNNGV. CDR3 in amino acids: CTSSLLAGGPGTGELFI. The CDR3 DNA reads TGTACCAGCAGCTTACTAGCGGGGGGGCCTGGCACCGGGGAGCTGTTTATT.

Of note for this clonotype: An end of the junction differs from the germline gene, which may be a read error. This chain joins TRBV10-2 and TRBJ2-1, with TRBD1 matching over 11 bases. CDR1 and CDR2 from the germline V gene are WSHSY and SAAADI. The CDR3 length is 13 residues. CDR3 protein: CACGTGGYNQQFF. The CDR3 bases are TGCGCCTGCGGGACAGGGGGATACAATCAGCAGTTCTTC.

V and J are TRBV2 and TRBJ2-7, with 8 bases lining up with TRBD2. The CDR3 extends over 13 amino acids. Germline-derived CDR1 and CDR2 are SNHLY and FYNNEI. The V segment lost 10 bases and the J segment 0 bases; nucleotides outside the gene matches: 5. The CDR3 reads CATLSGSSYEQYF. CDR3 DNA: TGTGCCACCTTAAGCGGGAGCTCCTACGAGCAGTACTTC.

Many counts were recorded for this clonotype. The chain recombines TRBV7-8 with TRBJ2-1; TRBD1 agrees at 10 bases. Germline CDR1 is SGHVS and CDR2 is FQNEAQ. The CDR3 spans 12 residues. With 5 bases clipped from V and 8 bases from J, the junction kept 0 bases outside the gene matches. CDR3 in DNA: TGTGCCAGCAGCGACAGGGGGCATGAGCAGTTCTTC. Translated: CASSDRGHEQFF.